This T cell receptor beta chain was obtained from a study of T cell repertoires in cytomegalovirus infection. The wider study: Public signatures in TCR beta pointed to CMV infection and matching HLA type.

Findings of the study overall: Identification of carriers of CMV plus the relevant HLA was performed using cumulative public TCR beta family frequency. The ex vivo response was dominated by HLA-C-restricted CMV-specific TCR beta clonotypes.

The CDR3 extends over 17 amino acids. After removal of 2 bases from V and 3 bases from J, the junction contained 11 bases not matched to a gene. Per germline, CDR1 SGHTA and CDR2 FQGTGA. This clonotype was picked up many times. Its target is not known. TCRdb re-called the reads through MiXCR, storing one row per CDR3 protein. The sample contains about 250,000 distinct CDR3 sequences, over 9% of which appear only once. Source material: PBMCs. This clonotype was obtained from a human donor in good health (CMV status not recorded). Some clones in this sample may be carry-over from other donors' samples. The chain employs TRBV7-3 and TRBJ2-3, with 7 bases aligning to TRBD1. The CDR3 here is CASSLGLGQVGTDTQYF. CDR3 in DNA: TGTGCCAGCAGCTTAGGGCTTGGACAGGTAGGGACAGATACGCAGTATTTT.